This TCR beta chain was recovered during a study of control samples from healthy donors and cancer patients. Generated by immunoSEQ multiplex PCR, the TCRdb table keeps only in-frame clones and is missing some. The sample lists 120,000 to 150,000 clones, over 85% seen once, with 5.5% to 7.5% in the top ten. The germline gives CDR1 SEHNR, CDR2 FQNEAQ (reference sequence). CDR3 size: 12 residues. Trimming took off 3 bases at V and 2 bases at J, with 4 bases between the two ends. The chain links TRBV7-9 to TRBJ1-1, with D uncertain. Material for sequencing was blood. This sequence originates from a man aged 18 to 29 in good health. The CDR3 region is CASSLTNTEAFF. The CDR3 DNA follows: TGTGCCAGCAGCTTGACCAACACTGAAGCTTTCTTT.